Below are 31 T cell receptor beta chains sequenced from a single sample in a study of blood T cells in healthy people across ages. Primed by a sample-barcoded 5' primer and a J-beta primer mix, a second PCR proceeded for 7 to 11 cycles. One entry per CDR3 protein, called by TCRdb with MiXCR from the 5' RACE reads. The table shows 890,000 or so distinct CDR3 sequences, with 55% to 65% occurring only once. Source material: blood. The receptor source for this set is a man aged 25-40 years in good health.

This clonotype appeared a single time. The rearrangement uses TRBV13 and TRBJ2-7; TRBD1 matches at 8 bases. Germline-derived CDR1 and CDR2 are PRHDT and FYEKMQ (reference sequence). This CDR3 has 18 residues. After removal of 5 bases from V and 3 bases from J, the junction contained 18 bases not matched to a gene. CDR3 in DNA: TGTGCCAGCAGCCCTACCCTCGTACGGACAGGGCTAATCTACGAGCAGTACTTC. Encoded protein: CASSPTLVRTGLIYEQYF.

This chain links TRBV7-9 with TRBJ2-1; perhaps TRBD2 as D (6 bases). The CDR3 length is 15 residues. The V end lost 5 bases, the J end lost 5 bases, and 16 bases lay between the germline ends. Germline CDR1 is SEHNR and CDR2 is FQNEAQ (reference sequence). In nucleotides, the CDR3 is TGTGCCAGCAGCAGCTACGGGGGAAAAAACAATGAGCAGTTCTTC. Protein product: CASSSYGGKNNEQFF.

The chain joins TRBV27 to TRBJ1-6; a possible D gene is TRBD1 (6 bases). V was shortened by 6 bases and J by 8 bases, with 20 bases between the two germline ends. The CDR3 contains 16 residues. The germline V gene encodes CDR1 MNHEY and CDR2 SMNVEV (reference sequence). The CDR3 loop reads CASSLIGGVPDSPLHF. Written as DNA, the CDR3 is TGTGCCAGCAGCCTTATCGGGGGCGTCCCGGATTCACCCCTCCACTTT.

The V and J genes are TRBV2 and TRBJ1-4, with 7 positions matching TRBD1. The CDR3 length is 14 residues. V was pared by 6 bases and J by 8 bases, with 9 bases of the junction left unmatched. CDR1 is SNHLY and CDR2 is FYNNEI in the germline V gene. The CDR3 DNA sequence: TGTGCCAGCAGCCTCCCGACAGGGCAAGAAAAACTGTTTTTT. Encoded protein: CASSLPTGQEKLFF.

The rearrangement joins TRBV5-1 to TRBJ1-2; maybe TRBD1 (5 bases). The V end lost 0 bases, the J end lost 8 bases, and 14 bases lay between the germline ends. The CDR3 has 14 amino acids. In germline, CDR1 is SGHRS, CDR2 YFSETQ. The CDR3 nucleotides are TGCGCCAGCAGCTTGGTCTTCGACAGCGGCGGCTACACCTTC. It is translated as CASSLVFDSGGYTF.

The chain recombines TRBV12-3 or TRBV12-4 with TRBJ2-4, with TRBD1 matching 7 bases. V shed 4 bases and J 1 base; nucleotides not matched to a gene: 4. The CDR3 loop spans 15 amino acids. The CDR3 DNA follows: TGTGCCAGCAGTTCAACAGGGGCCGCCAAAAACATTCAGTACTTC. This sequence encodes CASSSTGAAKNIQYF.

V is TRBV20-1 and J is TRBJ1-2; D may be TRBD1 (5 bases). The CDR3 has 12 amino acids. Deletions cut 5 bases from V and 5 bases from J, with 12 bases between. In germline, CDR1 is DFQATT, CDR2 SNEGSKA (reference sequence). CDR3 in amino acids: CSAPSQGYGYTF. Written as DNA, the CDR3 is TGCAGTGCTCCGTCCCAGGGTTATGGCTACACCTTC.

This chain joins TRBV29-1 and TRBJ2-4; D perhaps matches TRBD1 (5 bases). Trimming left V 4 bases short and J 7 bases short, with 14 bases between. Germline CDR1 reads SQVTM; CDR2 reads ANQGSEA. The CDR3 is made up of 13 amino acids. This chain's CDR3 is CSVGGTQGNIQYF. In DNA form, the CDR3 reads TGCAGCGTTGGGGGCACCCAAGGGAACATTCAGTACTTC.

The gene calls are TRBV2 and TRBJ1-6; 9 bases fit TRBD1. The CDR3 totals 14 residues. The J segment lost 10 bases and the V segment lost 4 bases, leaving 5 bases of the junction unmatched. Germline V CDR1 and CDR2: SNHLY, FYNNEI. Here the CDR3 reads CASSGTGGESPLHF. CDR3 coding DNA: TGTGCCAGCAGTGGTACAGGGGGCGAATCACCCCTCCACTTT.

The rearrangement uses TRBV2 and TRBJ2-7; D not resolved. This CDR3 has 12 residues. The V gene's germline CDR1 is SNHLY and CDR2 FYNNEI. V was cut by 5 bases and J by 2 bases, with 7 bases left in between. This CDR3 reads CASSPIPYEQYF. The CDR3 DNA reads as TGTGCCAGCAGTCCCATCCCCTACGAGCAGTACTTC.

With regard to this clonotype: This may be a read error: a much more frequent sequence differs by one nucleotide. The chain recombines TRBV14 with TRBJ2-1, with D perhaps being TRBD1 or TRBD2 (5 bases each). Trimming left V 1 base short and J 5 bases short, with 6 bases between. Germline V CDR1 and CDR2: SGHDN, FVKESK. The CDR3 sequence is 13 residues long. The CDR3 sequence is CASSQGGHNEQFF. For the CDR3, the DNA is TGTGCCAGCAGCCAAGGGGGACACAATGAGCAGTTCTTC.

This chain uses TRBV28 with TRBJ2-7; D assignment may be TRBD1 or TRBD2 (5 bases each). Germline values: CDR1 MDHEN, CDR2 SYDVKM. Deletions cut 10 bases from V and 6 bases from J, with 34 bases between. This CDR3 is 18 amino acids long. CDR3 region: CATSGRGTGGTSFLEQYF. CDR3 DNA sequence: TGTGCCACGTCTGGCCGGGGAACAGGCGGCACCAGTTTTCTCGAGCAGTACTTC.

The chain combines TRBV4-2 with TRBJ1-5; D might be TRBD1 (5 bases). The CDR3 extends over 13 amino acids. Per the germline V gene, CDR1 is LGHNA and CDR2 is YNFKEQ. Trimming took off 1 base at V and 7 bases at J, with 8 bases between the two ends. CDR3 protein: CASSQVGAQPQHF. In DNA, the CDR3 is TGTGCCAGCAGCCAAGTTGGGGCCCAGCCCCAGCATTTT.

In its sample, this clonotype was seen a few times. The J gene is TRBJ2-7, the V gene TRBV4-2; D is unclear. V dropped 1 base and J dropped 2 bases, with 6 bases sitting between them. Germline V gene lookup returns CDR1 LGHNA and CDR2 YNFKEQ. This CDR3 is built from 13 residues. CDR3 nucleotide sequence: TGTGCCAGCAGCCAAGTTACAGCCTACGAGCAGTACTTC. It codes for CASSQVTAYEQYF.

The chain links TRBV7-9 to TRBJ1-2; D is ambiguous. This CDR3 comprises 13 residues. Trimming stripped 1 base from V and 6 bases from J, with 9 bases between. CDR1 SEHNR and CDR2 FQNEAQ come from the germline V gene (reference sequence). CDR3 sequence (DNA): TGTGCCAGCAGCTTAGGGTATGAGGATGGCTACACCTTC. Protein: CASSLGYEDGYTF.

A note on this clonotype: The missing conserved phenylalanine or tryptophan at the end of this CDR3 makes a read error likely. The chain is built from TRBV29-1 and TRBJ1-4; D remains ambiguous. The CDR3 has 14 residues. Germline V gene data show CDR1 as SQVTM and CDR2 as ANQGSEA. V was cut by 4 bases and J by 8 bases, with 17 bases left in between. The DNA of the CDR3 is TGCAGCGTTGTGGGAGTCATATTCGGCGAAAAACTGTTTTTG. Translated, it gives CSVVGVIFGEKLFL.

V is TRBV6-2 or TRBV6-3 and J is TRBJ1-4; D gene uncertain. This CDR3 comprises 12 residues. V was clipped by 7 bases and J by 7 bases, with 10 bases between them. Germline V lookup: CDR1 MNHEY, CDR2 SVGEGT. In nucleotides, the CDR3 is TGTGCCAGCAAAAAACCGGGTGAAAAACTGTTTTTT. This encodes CASKKPGEKLFF.

V and J are TRBV7-6 and TRBJ2-7, with a weak D call TRBD1 (5 bases). Germline assignment: CDR1 SGHVS and CDR2 FNYEAQ. There are 15 residues in the CDR3. Trimming took off 5 bases at V and 2 bases at J, with 16 bases between the two ends. The CDR3 sequence: CASSPLGRDPYEQYF. CDR3 DNA sequence: TGTGCCAGCAGCCCCCTGGGCAGGGATCCCTACGAGCAGTACTTC.

The chain carries TRBV4-3 and TRBJ2-7, with 9 bases aligning to TRBD2. Germline assignment: CDR1 LGHNA and CDR2 YSLEER. Trimming removed 3 bases from V and 4 bases from J; junction bases left unmatched: 4. The CDR3 runs to 14 residues. In DNA, the CDR3 is TGCGCCAGCAGCCACCAGCGGGGGGTGTACGAGCAGTACTTC. Residues: CASSHQRGVYEQYF.

This chain links TRBV20-1 with TRBJ2-5, with D uncertain. This CDR3 comprises 13 residues. Germline CDR1 DFQATT, CDR2 SNEGSKA (reference sequence). Between the trimmed V and J ends, which lost 3 bases and 1 base, there was a span of 9 bases. CDR3 protein: CSASKGLQETQYF. CDR3 DNA sequence: TGCAGTGCTAGTAAGGGCCTCCAAGAGACCCAGTACTTC.

As DNA, the CDR3 is TGCGCCAGCAGCCAAGAAGACGCTAGATCCACAGATACGCAGTATTTT. It encodes CASSQEDARSTDTQYF. The V gene is TRBV4-3, the J gene TRBJ2-3, with no clear D. Per the germline V gene, CDR1 is LGHNA and CDR2 is YSLEER. The CDR3 spans 16 residues. Trimming left V 0 bases short and J 2 bases short, with 12 bases between.

J is TRBJ2-7 and V is TRBV6-2 or TRBV6-3; D may match TRBD1 or TRBD2 (5 bases each). CDR3 length equals 17 residues. Germline CDR1 and CDR2: MNHEY and SVGEGT. The V gene lost 8 bases and the J gene lost 3 bases, with 26 bases spanning the gap. CDR3 nucleotides: TGTGCCAGCGTCGACCTGGCTAGCAGACGAGGACACTACGAGCAGTACTTC. Residues: CASVDLASRRGHYEQYF.

The V call is TRBV29-1, the J call TRBJ1-4; tentatively, D is TRBD1 (6 bases). The CDR3 contains 13 residues. The V and J ends lost 6 bases and 6 bases respectively, with 14 bases between them. The germline CDR1 and CDR2 sequences are SQVTM and ANQGSEA. The CDR3, as DNA: TGCAGCGTAGCCGGGGGGGGCTATGAAAAACTGTTTTTT. Its protein is CSVAGGGYEKLFF.

This clonotype was picked up a small number of times. The rearrangement uses TRBV10-3 and TRBJ1-6; 9 bases agree with TRBD1. This CDR3 comprises 15 residues. The J segment lost 8 bases and the V segment lost 3 bases, leaving 5 bases of the junction unmatched. Germline CDR1 and CDR2: ENHRY and SYGVKD. CDR3 amino acids: CAISDGQGRHSPLHF. CDR3 coding DNA: TGTGCCATCAGTGACGGACAGGGGAGGCATTCACCCCTCCACTTT.

This clonotype was recorded a few times. The chain combines TRBV20-1 with TRBJ2-7; D uncertain. There are 13 residues in the CDR3. Germline assignment: CDR1 DFQATT and CDR2 SNEGSKA (reference sequence). Trimming pared 7 bases from V and 2 bases from J, leaving 15 bases between. The CDR3 DNA is TGCAGTGTCCCCTTAGACGGTGCCTACGAGCAGTACTTC. Its protein is CSVPLDGAYEQYF.

The rearrangement links TRBV28 to TRBJ1-2; D ambiguous. Germline V gene sequence: CDR1 MDHEN, CDR2 SYDVKM. The CDR3 has 15 residues. V was clipped by 2 bases and J by 5 bases, with 15 bases between them. The CDR3 DNA reads TGTGCCAGCAGTTTAGAGCAGGTGACCGAGTATGGCTACACCTTC. It translates to CASSLEQVTEYGYTF.

The rearrangement joins TRBV12-3 or TRBV12-4 to TRBJ1-1; 7 bases agree with TRBD1. The V segment lost 2 bases and the J segment 11 bases; nucleotides outside the gene matches: 11. The CDR3 extends over 14 amino acids. CDR3 nucleotide sequence: TGTGCCAGCAGTTTACCAGGGGGAGCTTTGCGGGCTTTCTTT. Translated, it gives CASSLPGGALRAFF.

The chain couples TRBV29-1 to TRBJ2-7; D possibly corresponds to TRBD1 (6 bases). Trimming shortened V by 7 bases and J by 1 base, and 8 bases separated the two germline ends. The CDR3 totals 11 residues. The germline CDR1 and CDR2 sequences are SQVTM and ANQGSEA. In DNA form, the CDR3 reads TGCAGCGCAGGACAGTCCTACGAGCAGTACTTC. This translates into CSAGQSYEQYF.

The gene calls are TRBV7-9 and TRBJ2-1; a possible D gene is TRBD2 (7 bases). V lost 5 bases to trimming and J lost 12 bases, with 14 bases between them. Germline assignment: CDR1 SEHNR and CDR2 FQNEAQ (reference sequence). The CDR3 covers 12 residues. The CDR3 sequence is CASSPQRGGQFF. The CDR3 nucleotides read TGTGCCAGCAGCCCCCAAAGGGGGGGGCAGTTCTTC.

The chain employs TRBV27 and TRBJ1-6, with TRBD1 identical over 10 bases. There are 17 residues in the CDR3. Unmatched junction bases numbered 6, after V lost 3 bases and J lost 4 bases. The germline gives CDR1 MNHEY, CDR2 SMNVEV (reference sequence). In DNA, the CDR3 is TGTGCCAGCAGTTTGCGACAGGGGGCGAGTTATAATTCACCCCTCCACTTT. Amino acid sequence: CASSLRQGASYNSPLHF.

The V gene is TRBV11-2, the J gene TRBJ1-2; D is ambiguous. Trimming left V 1 base short and J 2 bases short, with 17 bases between. The CDR3 totals 17 residues. Germline lookup yields CDR1 SGHAT and CDR2 FQNNGV. The CDR3 region has the DNA TGTGCCAGCAGCTTAGTCTCCCTCCCGGGCTCGAACTATGGCTACACCTTC. Its translation: CASSLVSLPGSNYGYTF. Full variable domain (outside the CDR3, taken from reference TRBV11-2 and TRBJ1-2): EAGVAQSPRYKIIEKRQSVAFWCNPISGHATLYWYQQILGQGPKLLIQFQNNGVVDDSQLPKDRFSAERLKGVDSTLKIQPAKLEDSAVYLCASSLVSLPGSNYGYTFGSGTRLTVV.